Below, one T cell receptor beta chain is given with its context. Subjects aged 18 to 65 presented with newly diagnosed hyperthyroidism of less than 2 months' duration. On the basis of clinical symptoms, serum thyroxine and TRAb, thyroid ultrasound and orbital computed tomography, diagnoses were made. Per germline, CDR1 MNHEY and CDR2 SVGAGI. Trimming removed 2 bases from V and 5 bases from J, with 15 bases in between. CDR3 length: 15 amino acids. The data were obtained in a study of T cells in Graves' hyperthyroidism and ophthalmopathy. Amplified TCR beta CDR3 regions came from RNA transcripts. First-round RT-PCR of the TCR CDR3 relied on the HTBI primer set. TCRdb fed the multiplex PCR reads into MiXCR, producing one record per CDR3 protein. The sample yields about half a million distinct CDR3 sequences, less than 25% seen once.

The V and J genes are TRBV6-5 and TRBJ2-5, with TRBD1 as a possible D gene (6 bases). Sequencing input: blood. The sequence derives from a man younger than 30 with Graves' hyperthyroidism. CDR3 loop: CASSYLLGATETQYF. The CDR3 DNA reads TGTGCCAGCAGTTACCTCCTGGGGGCCACGGAGACCCAGTACTTC.